The entry below gives a single T cell receptor (beta chain) sequence along with its context. The missing CDR3 end, 3 residues past where the read stops, is filled in from the germline J gene. This record belongs to a study of T cells in women clearing cervical HPV infection. Produced via immunoSEQ multiplex PCR; TCRdb's table is partial and in-frame only. In total, the table holds tens of thousands of clones. There are 16 residues in the CDR3. The V and J ends lost 8 bases and 5 bases respectively, with 24 bases between them. Germline values: CDR1 DFQATT, CDR2 SNEGSKA (reference sequence). This chain uses TRBV20-1 with TRBJ2-2; TRBD2 is a possible D gene (6 bases). The TCR originated in a woman between 18 and 70 years old with a cervical HPV16 infection that either progressed to CIN3+ or cleared (not recorded which). Sequenced input: blood buffy coat. CDR3 amino acids: CSTKGPLLGGTGELFF. Incomplete CDR3 DNA: TGCAGTACTAAAGGGCCGCTGCTGGGGGGAACCGGGGAG.